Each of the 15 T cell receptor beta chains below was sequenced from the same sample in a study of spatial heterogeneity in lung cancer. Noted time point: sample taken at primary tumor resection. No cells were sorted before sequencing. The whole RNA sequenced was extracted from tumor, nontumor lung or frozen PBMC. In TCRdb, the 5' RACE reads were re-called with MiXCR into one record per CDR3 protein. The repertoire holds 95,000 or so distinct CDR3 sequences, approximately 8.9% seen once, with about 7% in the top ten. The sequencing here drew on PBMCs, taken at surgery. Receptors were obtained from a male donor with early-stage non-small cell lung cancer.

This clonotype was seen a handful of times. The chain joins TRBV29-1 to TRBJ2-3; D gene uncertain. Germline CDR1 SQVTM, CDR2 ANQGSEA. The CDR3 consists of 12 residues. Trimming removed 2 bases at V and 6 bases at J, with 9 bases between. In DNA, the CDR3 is TGCAGCGTTGAACTTGTCGCGGATACGCAGTATTTT. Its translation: CSVELVADTQYF.

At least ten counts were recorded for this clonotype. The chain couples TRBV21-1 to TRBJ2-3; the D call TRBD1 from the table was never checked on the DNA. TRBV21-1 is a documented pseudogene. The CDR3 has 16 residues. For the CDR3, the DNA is TGTGCCAGCAGCCCCAAACCAACAGGGATCTCAGATACGCAGTATTTT. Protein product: CASSPKPTGISDTQYF.

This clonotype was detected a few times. CDR3 sequence: CASSPLGREDNSPLHF. The DNA of the CDR3 is TGCGCCAGCAGCCCCCTCGGCAGGGAGGATAATTCACCCCTCCACTTT. The chain couples TRBV5-1 to TRBJ1-6, with D possibly TRBD1 on 5 matching bases. Germline CDR1 and CDR2: SGHRS and YFSETQ. CDR3 length: 16 residues. Trimming pared 4 bases from V and 5 bases from J, leaving 16 bases between.

The CDR3 here is CASSLVGSSYNEQFF. The CDR3 region has the DNA TGCGCCAGCAGCTTGGTGGGGAGCTCCTACAATGAGCAGTTCTTC. The chain uses TRBV5-1 and TRBJ2-1; TRBD2 is a possible D gene (5 bases). V was shortened by 0 bases and J by 0 bases, with 7 bases between the two germline ends. The CDR3 spans 15 residues. Germline CDR1 SGHRS, CDR2 YFSETQ. Full variable domain (missing parts from reference TRBV5-1 and TRBJ2-1): KAGVTQTPRYLIKTRGQQVTLSCSPISGHRSVSWYQQTPGQGLQFLFEYFSETQRNKGNFPGRFSGRQFSNSRSEMNVSTLELGDSALYLCASSLVGSSYNEQFFGPGTRLTVL.

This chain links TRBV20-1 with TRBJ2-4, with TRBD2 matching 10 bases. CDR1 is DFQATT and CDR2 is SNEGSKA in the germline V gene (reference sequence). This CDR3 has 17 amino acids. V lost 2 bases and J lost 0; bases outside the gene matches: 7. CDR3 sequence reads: CSARISGRVLAKNIQYF. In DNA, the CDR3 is TGCAGTGCTAGAATAAGCGGGAGGGTCCTAGCCAAAAACATTCAGTACTTC.

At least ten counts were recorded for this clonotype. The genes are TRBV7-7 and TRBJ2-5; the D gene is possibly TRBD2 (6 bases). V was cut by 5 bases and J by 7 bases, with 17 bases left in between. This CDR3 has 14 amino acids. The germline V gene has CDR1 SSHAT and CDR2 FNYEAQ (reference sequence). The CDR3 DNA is TGTGCCAGCAGCCCTTCGGGGGTGGTCGGGACCCAGTACTTC. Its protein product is CASSPSGVVGTQYF.

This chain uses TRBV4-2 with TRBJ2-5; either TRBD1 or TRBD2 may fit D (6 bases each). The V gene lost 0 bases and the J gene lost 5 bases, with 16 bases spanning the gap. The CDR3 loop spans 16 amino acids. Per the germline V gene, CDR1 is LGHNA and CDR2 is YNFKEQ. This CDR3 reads CASSQDRRGEEETQYF. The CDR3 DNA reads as TGTGCCAGCAGCCAAGATAGGAGGGGGGAAGAGGAGACCCAGTACTTC.

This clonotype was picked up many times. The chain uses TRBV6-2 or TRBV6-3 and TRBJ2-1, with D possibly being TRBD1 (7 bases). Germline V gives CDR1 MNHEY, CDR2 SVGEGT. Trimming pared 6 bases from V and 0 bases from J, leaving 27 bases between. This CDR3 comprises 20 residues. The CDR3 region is CASSTQPGQPSVSSYNEQFF. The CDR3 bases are TGTGCCAGCAGCACCCAACCGGGACAGCCTAGCGTCAGCTCCTACAATGAGCAGTTCTTC.

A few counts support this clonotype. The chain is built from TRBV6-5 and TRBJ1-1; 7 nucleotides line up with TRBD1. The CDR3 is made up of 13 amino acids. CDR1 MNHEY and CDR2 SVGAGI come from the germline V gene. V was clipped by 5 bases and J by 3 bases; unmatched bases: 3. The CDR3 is CASSPGTDTEAFF. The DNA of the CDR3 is TGTGCCAGCAGTCCCGGGACAGACACTGAAGCTTTCTTT.

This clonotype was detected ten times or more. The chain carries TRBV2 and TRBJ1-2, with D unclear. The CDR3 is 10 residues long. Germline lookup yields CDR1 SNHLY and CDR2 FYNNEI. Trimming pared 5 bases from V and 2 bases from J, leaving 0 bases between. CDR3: CASSNYGYTF. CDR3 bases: TGTGCCAGCAGTAACTATGGCTACACCTTC. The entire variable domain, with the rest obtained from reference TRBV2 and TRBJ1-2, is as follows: EPEVTQTPSHQVTQMGQEVILRCVPISNHLYFYWYRQILGQKVEFLVSFYNNEISEKSEIFDDQFSVERPDGSNFTLKIRSTKLEDSAMYFCASSNYGYTFGSGTRLTVV.

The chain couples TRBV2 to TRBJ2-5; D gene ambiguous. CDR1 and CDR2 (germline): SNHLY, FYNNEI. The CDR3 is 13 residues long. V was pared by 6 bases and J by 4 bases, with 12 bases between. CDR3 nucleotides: TGTGCCAGCAGCCTAGATCCCAGAGAGACCCAGTACTTC. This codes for CASSLDPRETQYF. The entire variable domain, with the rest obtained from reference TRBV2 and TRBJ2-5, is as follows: EPEVTQTPSHQVTQMGQEVILRCVPISNHLYFYWYRQILGQKVEFLVSFYNNEISEKSEIFDDQFSVERPDGSNFTLKIRSTKLEDSAMYFCASSLDPRETQYFGPGTRLLVL.

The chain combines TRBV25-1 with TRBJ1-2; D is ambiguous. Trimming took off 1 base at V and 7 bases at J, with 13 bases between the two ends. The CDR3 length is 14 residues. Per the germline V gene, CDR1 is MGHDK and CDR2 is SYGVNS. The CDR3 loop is CASSEFGRASGYTF. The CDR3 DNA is TGTGCCAGCAGTGAATTTGGGAGGGCGAGTGGCTACACCTTC.

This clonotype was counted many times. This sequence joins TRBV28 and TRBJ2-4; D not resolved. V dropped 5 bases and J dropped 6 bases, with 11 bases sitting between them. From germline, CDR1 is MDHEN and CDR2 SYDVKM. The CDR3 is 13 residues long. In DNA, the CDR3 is TGTGCCAGCAGTCAGGTCCTGGGAAACATTCAGTACTTC. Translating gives CASSQVLGNIQYF.

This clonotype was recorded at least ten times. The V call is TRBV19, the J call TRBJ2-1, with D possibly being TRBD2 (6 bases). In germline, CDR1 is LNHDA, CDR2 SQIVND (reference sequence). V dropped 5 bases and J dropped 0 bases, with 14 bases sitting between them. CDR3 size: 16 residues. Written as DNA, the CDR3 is TGTGCCAGTAGTTCTTATGGGGGGAGCTCCTACAATGAGCAGTTCTTC. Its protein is CASSSYGGSSYNEQFF.

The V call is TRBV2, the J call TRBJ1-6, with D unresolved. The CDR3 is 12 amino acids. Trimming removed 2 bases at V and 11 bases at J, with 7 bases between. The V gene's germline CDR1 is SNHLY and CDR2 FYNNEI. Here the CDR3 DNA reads TGTGCCAGCAGTGAACTCCGGCCACCCCTCCACTTT. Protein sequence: CASSELRPPLHF.